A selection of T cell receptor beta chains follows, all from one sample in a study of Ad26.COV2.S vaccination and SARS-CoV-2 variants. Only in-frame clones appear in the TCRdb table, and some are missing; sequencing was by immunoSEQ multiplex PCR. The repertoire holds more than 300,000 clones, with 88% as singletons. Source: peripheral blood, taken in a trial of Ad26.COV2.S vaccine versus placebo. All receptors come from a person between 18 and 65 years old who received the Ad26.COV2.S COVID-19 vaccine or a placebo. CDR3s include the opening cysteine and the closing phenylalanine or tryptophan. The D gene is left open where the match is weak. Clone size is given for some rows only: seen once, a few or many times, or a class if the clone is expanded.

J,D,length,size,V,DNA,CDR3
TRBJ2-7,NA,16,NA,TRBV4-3,TGCGCCAGCAGCCAAGATTCCAGGGGGGTTACCTACGAGCAGTACTTC,CASSQDSRGVTYEQYF
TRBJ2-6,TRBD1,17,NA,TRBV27,TGTGCCAGCAGTCCGGACAGGGGTTACTCTGGGGCCAACGTCCTGACTTTC,CASSPDRGYSGANVLTF
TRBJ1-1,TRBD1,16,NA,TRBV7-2,TGTGCCAGCAGCTTGAGGACAGGGGGAGGGGACACTGAAGCTTTCTTT,CASSLRTGGGDTEAFF
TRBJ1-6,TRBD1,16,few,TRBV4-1,TGCGCCAGCAGCCAAGGCCCAGGGGGAGAAGCATCACCCCTCCACTTT,CASSQGPGGEASPLHF
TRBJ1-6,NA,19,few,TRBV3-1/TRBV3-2,TGTGCCAGCAGCCAAGATTTGGTACAGAGTAGCTCCTATAATTCACCCCTCCACTTT,CASSQDLVQSSSYNSPLHF
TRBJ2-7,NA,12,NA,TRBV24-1,TGTGCCACCAGTGGATATGCCTACGAGCAGTACTTC,CATSGYAYEQYF
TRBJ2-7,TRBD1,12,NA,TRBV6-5,TGTGCCAGCAGTTACTCGGGACAGGGAATATACTTC,CASSYSGQGIYF
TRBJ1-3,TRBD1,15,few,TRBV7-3,TGTGCCAGCAGCCCCGATAACCAGGGGGCGAACACCATATATTTT,CASSPDNQGANTIYF
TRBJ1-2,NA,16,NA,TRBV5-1,TGCGCCAGCAGCTTGGAGTGGGGAGTCACTAACTATGGCTACACCTTC,CASSLEWGVTNYGYTF
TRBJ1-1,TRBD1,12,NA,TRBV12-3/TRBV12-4,TGTGCCAGCAGCGAGGGGGCTCCTGAAGCTTTCTTT,CASSEGAPEAFF
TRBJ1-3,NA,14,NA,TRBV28,TGTGCCACAAAAAGCAGGGGTGGTGAAAACACCATATATTTT,CATKSRGGENTIYF
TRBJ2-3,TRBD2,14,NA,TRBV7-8,TGTGCCAGCAGAATAGCGGGAGGCACAGATACGCAGTATTTT,CASRIAGGTDTQYF
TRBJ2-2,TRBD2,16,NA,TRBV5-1,TGCGCCAGCAGTCTAGGGGCTAGCGGGGACACCGGGGAGCTGTTTTTT,CASSLGASGDTGELFF
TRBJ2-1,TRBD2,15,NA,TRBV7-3,TGTGCCAGCAGCTTAGGGCTAGCGGGGGAAGGTGAGCAGTTCTTC,CASSLGLAGEGEQFF
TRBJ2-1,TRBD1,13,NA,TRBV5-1,TGCGCCAGCAGCTTGGGGGGACAGGGAGAGCAGTTCTTC,CASSLGGQGEQFF
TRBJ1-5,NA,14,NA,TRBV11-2,TGTGCCAGCAGCTTAACCCAGACAGCTACGCCCCAGCATTTT,CASSLTQTATPQHF
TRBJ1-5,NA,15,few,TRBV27,TGTGCCAGCAGTAGGGGAGGGGGGATGGGGAAGCCCCAGCATTTT,CASSRGGGMGKPQHF
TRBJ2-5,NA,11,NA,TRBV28,TGTGCCAGCGGAAGGGGAGAGACCCAGTACTTC,CASGRGETQYF
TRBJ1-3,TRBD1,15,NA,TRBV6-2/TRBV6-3,TGTGCCAGCAGTCGACGGACAGGTTACGGAAACACCATATATTTT,CASSRRTGYGNTIYF
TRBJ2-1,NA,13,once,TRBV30,TGTGCCTGGACTCCGGACACCAACAATGAGCAGTTCTTC,CAWTPDTNNEQFF
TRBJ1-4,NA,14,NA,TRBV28,TGTGCCAGCAGTTTAAGGAGCAAAGGGGAAAAACTGTTTTTT,CASSLRSKGEKLFF
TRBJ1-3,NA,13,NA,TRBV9,TGTGCCAGCAGCGCGGACATTGGAAACACCATATATTTT,CASSADIGNTIYF
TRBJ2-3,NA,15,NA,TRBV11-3,TGTGCCAGCAGCTTAGGCGGCGGGAGCACAGATACGCAGTATTTT,CASSLGGGSTDTQYF
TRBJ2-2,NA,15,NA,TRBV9,TGTGCCAGCAGCGTAGGGGGAGCGGAGACCGGGGAGCTGTTTTTT,CASSVGGAETGELFF
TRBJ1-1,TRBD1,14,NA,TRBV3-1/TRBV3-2,TGTGCCAGCAGCCAAAGGGGGCGGGGGACTGAAGCTTTCTTT,CASSQRGRGTEAFF
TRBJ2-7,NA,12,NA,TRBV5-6,TGTGCCAGCAGCCGATGGGGATACGAGCAGTACTTC,CASSRWGYEQYF
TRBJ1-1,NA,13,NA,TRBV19,TGTGCCAGTAGTTCCTACAGGGACACTGAAGCTTTCTTT,CASSSYRDTEAFF
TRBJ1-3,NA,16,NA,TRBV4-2,TGTGCCAGCAGCCCCCATCTCCCAGGGACTGGAAACACCATATATTTT,CASSPHLPGTGNTIYF
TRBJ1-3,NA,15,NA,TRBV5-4,TGTGCCAGCAGCCCTACAGGGATCTCTGGAAACACCATATATTTT,CASSPTGISGNTIYF
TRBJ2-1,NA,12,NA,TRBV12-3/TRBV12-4,TGTGCCAGCAGTTTGCAGGGCGGTGAGCAGTTCTTC,CASSLQGGEQFF
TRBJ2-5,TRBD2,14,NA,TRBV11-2,TGTGCCAGCAGCTTAGAACCTAGCGGGAGATACCAGTACTTC,CASSLEPSGRYQYF
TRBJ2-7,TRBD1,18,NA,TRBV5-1,TGCGCCAGCAGCGCGGGACAGGGCCCCCTACGGACACTCTACGAGCAGTACTTC,CASSAGQGPLRTLYEQYF
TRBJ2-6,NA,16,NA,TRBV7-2,TGTGCCAGCAAAAAGAAGGTAGACTCTGGGGCCAACGTCCTGACTTTC,CASKKKVDSGANVLTF
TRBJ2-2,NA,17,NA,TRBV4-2,TGTGCCAGCAGCCAGTCCGACGGGACTGCGAACACCGGGGAGCTGTTTTTT,CASSQSDGTANTGELFF
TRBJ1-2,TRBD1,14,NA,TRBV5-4,TGTGCCAGCAGCTTGGATCAGGGGGCCGGCGGCTACACCTTC,CASSLDQGAGGYTF
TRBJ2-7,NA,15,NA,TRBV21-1,TGTGCCAGCAGCTCCCCCGGGACTCGTAGGGGCGAGCAGTACTTC,CASSSPGTRRGEQYF
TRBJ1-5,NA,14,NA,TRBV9,TGTGCCAGCAGCGTAGGACAGGCGGGTCAGCCCCAGCATTTT,CASSVGQAGQPQHF
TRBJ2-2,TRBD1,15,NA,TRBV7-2,TGTGCCAGCAGCTTACGACAGGGGTACACCGGGGAGCTGTTTTTT,CASSLRQGYTGELFF